This is a list of T cell receptor beta chains from one sample in a study of cytomegalovirus exposure and HLA in healthy donors. Produced via immunoSEQ multiplex PCR; TCRdb's table is partial and in-frame only. There are over 110,000 clones in the sample; around 82% occur only once, and roughly 6% lies in the top ten. The sequencing input was PBMCs. The receptor set was obtained from a woman aged 40 to 49 in good health and CMV-seropositive. CDR3s include the opening cysteine and the closing phenylalanine or tryptophan. D genes are given only for firm matches. Some rows have no size entry. The others give once, few or many, or a class for an expanded clone.

j_call d_call v_call clone_size cdr3_nt cdr3_aa
TRBJ1-5 TRBD1 TRBV7-8 - TGTGCCAGCAGCGGGATTGACAGGGGCTCCAATCAGCCCCAGCATTTT CASSGIDRGSNQPQHF
TRBJ2-7 - TRBV13 - TGTGCCAGCAGCGCACGCGGGTTCGGGGAGCAGTACTTC CASSARGFGEQYF
TRBJ2-1 - TRBV19 once TGTGCCAGTAGGGAGGGGGCTTACAATGAGCAGTTCTTC CASREGAYNEQFF
TRBJ2-1 TRBD2 TRBV5-1 - TGCGCCAGCAGCTTGGGGGTAGCGGGAGGGGTCAATGAGCAGTTCTTC CASSLGVAGGVNEQFF
TRBJ2-1 TRBD2 TRBV5-1 few TGCGCCAGCAGCTCAGGAGTTGGCGGGGGATACAAGGTCTTC CASSSGVGGGYKVF
TRBJ2-6 TRBD1 TRBV19 few TGTGCCAGTAGACAGGGGGCGTCTGGGGCCAACGTCCTGACTTTC CASRQGASGANVLTF
TRBJ2-7 TRBD1 TRBV7-9 - TGTGCCAGCAGCTTAATTAACAGGGGATCCGAGCAGTACTTC CASSLINRGSEQYF
TRBJ1-5 - TRBV9 few TGTGCCAGCAGCCCAGGGTTAACGGATCAGCCCCAGCATTTT CASSPGLTDQPQHF
TRBJ2-7 - TRBV30 - TGTGCCTGGAGTGTACAGGCAGGGATTGCCTACGAGCAGTACTTC CAWSVQAGIAYEQYF
TRBJ2-3 - TRBV5-1 once TGCGCCAGCAGCGTTGGGGCGGGCACAGATACGCAGTATTTT CASSVGAGTDTQYF
TRBJ2-1 - TRBV28 - TGTGCCAGCAGTTCTCCATACAGTTACAATGAGCAGTTCTTC CASSSPYSYNEQFF
TRBJ1-1 TRBD1 TRBV6-5 - TGTGCCAGCAGTTACCTCGACAGGGACTTTGAAGCTTTCTTT CASSYLDRDFEAFF
TRBJ2-5 TRBD2 TRBV2 - TGTGCCAGCAGTCTGAGCGGGAGGGCCCTGGAGACCCAGTACTTC CASSLSGRALETQYF
TRBJ2-1 TRBD1 TRBV13 few TGTGCCAGCAGCTTGGACAGGGGGTTCAATGAGCAGTTCTTC CASSLDRGFNEQFF
TRBJ2-7 - TRBV30 - TGTGCCTGGACCTTTTCGGAGGTCCTGCGAAGGTGGTACGAGCAGTACTTC CAWTFSEVLRRWYEQYF
TRBJ2-3 - TRBV21-1 - TGTGCCAGCAGCAAAGCCGCTGGGCAGGGGGAGGCAGATACGCAGTATTTT CASSKAAGQGEADTQYF
TRBJ1-1 TRBD1 TRBV18 - TGTGCCAGCTCACGGGGACAGGGGCGGGGGAACACTGAAGCTTTCTTT CASSRGQGRGNTEAFF
TRBJ2-1 TRBD2 TRBV5-1 - TGCGCCAGCAGCGTGGGACTAGCGGGAGCGGGTGAGCAGTTCTTC CASSVGLAGAGEQFF
TRBJ2-5 - TRBV27 - TGTGCCAGCAGTTTTATAAGCGGTGAGACCCAGTACTTC CASSFISGETQYF
TRBJ2-3 TRBD2 TRBV5-1 - TGCGCCAGCAGCTTGCTCCTACTAGCGGGGAACACAGATACGCAGTATTTT CASSLLLLAGNTDTQYF
TRBJ2-1 TRBD1 TRBV27 - TGTGCCAGCACCCGACAGGGGCTTTCCTACAATGAGCAGTTCTTC CASTRQGLSYNEQFF
TRBJ2-1 - TRBV30 once TGTGCCTGGACGTATCGGGGGGCTGAGCAGTTCTTC CAWTYRGAEQFF
TRBJ2-3 - TRBV7-2 - TGTGCCAGCAGCCTGAGGGCGGGGACTCAGTTTCGGGATACGCAGTATTTT CASSLRAGTQFRDTQYF
TRBJ1-3 - TRBV5-1 - TGCGCCAGCAGGCAGGGCCCGGAGAACACCATATATTTT CASRQGPENTIYF
TRBJ2-1 TRBD2 TRBV6-6 - TGTGCCAGCAGAGGGACTAGCGGGAGGGTAGGCAATGAGCAGTTCTTC CASRGTSGRVGNEQFF
TRBJ2-1 TRBD2 TRBV11-3 - TGTGCCAGCAGCGCAAGACTAGCGGGAGGTCTTACCTCCTACAATGAGCAGTTCTTC CASSARLAGGLTSYNEQFF
TRBJ2-3 TRBD2 TRBV7-2 few TGTGCCACGGGGGGGCCAGCAGATACGCAGTATTTT CATGGPADTQYF
TRBJ1-3 - TRBV7-8 - TGTGCCAGCAGCTTAGTATCGGGGGGGCTATACTCTGGAAACACCATATATTTT CASSLVSGGLYSGNTIYF
TRBJ2-1 TRBD2 TRBV4-1 - TGCGCCAGCAGGCAGGTTAGCGGGAGCTCCAATGAGCAGTTCTTC CASRQVSGSSNEQFF
TRBJ1-2 TRBD1 TRBV5-4 - TGTGCCAGCAGCCGGGACAGGGGGTCCTATGGCTACACCTTC CASSRDRGSYGYTF